This TCR beta chain is from a study of cytomegalovirus exposure and HLA in healthy donors. In regard to this clone: Its target is unknown. A junction end diverges from the germline sequence, so it may reflect a read error. The same CDR3 can be traced to other DNA sequences in this sample.

Regarding the study as a whole: Testing in vitro showed a few CMV-associated chains specific for CMV antigens. Previous analysis showed most TCR beta V segments were productive about 87% or about 30% of the time. Across donors, presence/absence analyses took sequencing depth to be roughly uniform. When analyzed later, a missense DCLRE1C variant was found to be linked to TCR beta V- and J-gene trimming.

Use of 60 Vbeta and 13 Jbeta primers characterized the PCR. Clones were sequenced by immunoSEQ multiplex PCR, and TCRdb holds only the in-frame ones, with some missing. The table lists 200,000 to 250,000 clones. The source material was PBMCs. The TCR was taken from a woman aged 30 to 39 in good health and CMV-seropositive.

The CDR3 loop is CASSYYGTGSYEQYF. The CDR3 DNA reads as TGTGCCAGCAGTTACTATGGGACAGGATCCTACGAGCAGTACTTT. The gene calls are TRBV6-5 and TRBJ2-7; 8 nucleotides align to TRBD1. Germline V CDR1 and CDR2: MNHEY, SVGAGI. The CDR3 has 15 amino acids.